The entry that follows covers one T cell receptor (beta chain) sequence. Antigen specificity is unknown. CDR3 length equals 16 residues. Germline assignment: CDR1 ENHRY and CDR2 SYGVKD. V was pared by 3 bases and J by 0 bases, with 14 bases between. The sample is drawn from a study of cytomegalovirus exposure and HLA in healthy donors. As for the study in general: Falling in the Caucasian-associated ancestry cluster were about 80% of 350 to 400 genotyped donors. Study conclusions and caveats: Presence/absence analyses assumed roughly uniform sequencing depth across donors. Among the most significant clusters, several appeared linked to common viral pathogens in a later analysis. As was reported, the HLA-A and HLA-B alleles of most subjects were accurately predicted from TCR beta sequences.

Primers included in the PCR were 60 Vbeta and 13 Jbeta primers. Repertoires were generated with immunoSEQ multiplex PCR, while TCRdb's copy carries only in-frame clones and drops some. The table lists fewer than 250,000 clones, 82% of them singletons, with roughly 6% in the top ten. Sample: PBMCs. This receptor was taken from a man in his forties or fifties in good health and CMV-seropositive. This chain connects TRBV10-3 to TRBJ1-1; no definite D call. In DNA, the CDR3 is TGTGCCATCAGTGATCCTCCGGGGTACATGAACACTGAAGCTTTCTTT. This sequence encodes CAISDPPGYMNTEAFF.